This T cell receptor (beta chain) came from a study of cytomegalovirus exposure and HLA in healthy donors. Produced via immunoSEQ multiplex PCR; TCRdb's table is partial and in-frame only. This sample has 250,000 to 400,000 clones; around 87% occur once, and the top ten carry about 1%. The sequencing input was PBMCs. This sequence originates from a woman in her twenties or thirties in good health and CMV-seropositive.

The CDR3 coding sequence is TGTGCCAGCAGTCAGGGGTTGGTGGAAGGGGAGCTGTTTTTT. Translating it yields CASSQGLVEGELFF. V and J are TRBV11-2 and TRBJ2-2; maybe TRBD1 (6 bases). The CDR3 totals 14 residues. V was cut by 6 bases and J by 8 bases, with 16 bases left in between. CDR1 is SGHAT and CDR2 is FQNNGV in the germline V gene.